The 8 T cell receptor beta chains presented below share a single source sample, sequenced in a study of graft-versus-host responses after intestinal transplantation. Assay used: immunoSEQ multiplex PCR; TCRdb lists only in-frame clones, some missing. The sample has over 120,000 clones; around nine tenths are singletons. Their antigens are not known. The sequencing here drew on unstimulated CD4+ T cells sorted from spleen or lymph node cells, taken before intestinal transplant. The receptors here all came from a human donor who received an intestinal transplant.

In nucleotides, the CDR3 is TGTGCCAGTAGTTCCGGCGGCGGGGGGGCGATGAACACTGAAGCTTTCTTT. It specifies CASSSGGGGAMNTEAFF. This rearrangement joins TRBV19 to TRBJ1-1; D is possibly TRBD1 (6 bases). The V gene lost 5 bases and the J gene lost 0 bases, with 19 bases spanning the gap. The CDR3 sequence is 17 residues long. The germline CDR1 and CDR2 sequences are LNHDA and SQIVND (reference sequence).

The chain recombines TRBV10-3 with TRBJ2-7; 13 positions agree with TRBD2. CDR3 length: 16 amino acids. Trimming removed 7 bases from V and 8 bases from J; junction bases left unmatched: 14. Germline V gene data show CDR1 as ENHRY and CDR2 as SYGVKD. This CDR3 reads CAITKRLAGGRLKQYF. As DNA, the CDR3 is TGTGCCATCACCAAACGACTAGCGGGAGGTCGCCTCAAGCAGTACTTC.

The chain employs TRBV5-1 and TRBJ2-5; 7 bases fit TRBD2. This CDR3 is 14 amino acids long. Germline V gene data show CDR1 as SGHRS and CDR2 as YFSETQ. With V trimmed by 1 base and J by 0 bases, 0 bases remained unmatched. The CDR3 DNA reads TGCGCCAGCAGCTTGAGCGGGAACCAAGAGACCCAGTACTTC. It encodes CASSLSGNQETQYF.

V usage is TRBV27 and J usage is TRBJ2-3, with D unclear. CDR1 and CDR2 from the germline V gene are MNHEY and SMNVEV (reference sequence). This CDR3 spans 14 amino acids. The germline V and J ends were trimmed by 5 bases and 2 bases, with 11 bases remaining between them. The CDR3 nucleotides read TGTGCCAGCAGTCTAGGGTCCTACACAGATACGCAGTATTTT. Its translation: CASSLGSYTDTQYF.

Notes on this clone: The sample has other DNA sequences that encode this CDR3 too. The gene calls are TRBV5-1 and TRBJ2-7; TRBD1 matches 9 bases. The CDR3 has 14 residues. V gave up 0 bases and J gave up 2 bases; unmatched junction bases: 0. Per the germline V gene, CDR1 is SGHRS and CDR2 is YFSETQ. CDR3 nucleotide sequence: TGCGCCAGCAGCTTGGGACAGGGGGCCTACGAGCAGTACTTC. Translated: CASSLGQGAYEQYF.

This chain links TRBV30 with TRBJ2-7; 7 bases match TRBD2. J gave up 5 bases and V 7 bases, and 8 bases lay outside the gene matches. The CDR3 has 12 amino acids. Germline V gene data show CDR1 as GTSNPN and CDR2 as SVGIG (reference sequence). DNA of the CDR3: TGTGCCTTGGTGGGAGGGATCCACGAGCAGTACTTC. The encoded protein is CALVGGIHEQYF.

The table lists this clone with a count of one. CDR3: CASSRAVNEKLFF. CDR3 in DNA: TGTGCCAGTAGCCGGGCCGTAAATGAAAAACTGTTTTTT. The chain has TRBV19 and TRBJ1-4; no clear D gene. Trimming stripped 6 bases from V and 5 bases from J, with 10 bases between. This CDR3 spans 13 amino acids. Per germline, CDR1 LNHDA and CDR2 SQIVND (reference sequence).

The chain employs TRBV18 and TRBJ2-1, with TRBD2 matching 8 bases. Germline assignment: CDR1 KGHSH and CDR2 LQKENI. This CDR3 contains 15 residues. V lost 4 bases and J lost 7; bases outside the gene matches: 9. In nucleotides, the CDR3 is TGTGCCAGCTCACTCCTCGGAGCGGGGGAGAATGAGCAGTTCTTC. It specifies CASSLLGAGENEQFF.